The next 20 T cell receptor beta chains were all read from a single sample in a study of identical twins. TCRdb called the 5' RACE reads again in MiXCR, with one record for every CDR3 protein. The sample includes about 890,000 distinct CDR3 sequences, roughly 12% seen only once; the top ten take about 1.5%. These data were also reused for a study on yellow fever vaccine responses in identical twins.

The material sequenced was PBMCs. All receptors derive from a woman between 18 and 29 years old in good health.

Details on this clonotype: Germline and junction disagree at one end, which may indicate a read error. Here the CDR3 reads CSVTVAQETEYF. Here the CDR3 DNA reads TGCAGCGTTACGGTCGCGCAAGAGACCGAGTACTTC. The rearrangement joins TRBV29-1 to TRBJ2-5; D uncertain. The CDR3 is 12 amino acids. Germline-derived CDR1 and CDR2 are SQVTM and ANQGSEA.

This clonotype showed up just a few times. The V and J genes are TRBV7-2 and TRBJ1-1, with D tentatively TRBD1 (5 bases). V was clipped by 0 bases and J by 5 bases, with 10 bases between them. The CDR3 covers 14 residues. Germline V gene sequence: CDR1 SGHTA, CDR2 FQGNSA. In nucleotides, the CDR3 is TGTGCCAGCAGCTTAGCGTTTGGGGCTACTGAAGCTTTCTTT. Encoded protein: CASSLAFGATEAFF.

This clonotype came up many times. This chain joins TRBV4-2 and TRBJ1-3; D unresolved. CDR3 size: 12 residues. Germline CDR1 and CDR2: LGHNA and YNFKEQ. V gave up 8 bases and J gave up 3 bases, with 8 bases separating them. CDR3 region: CASGGLGNTIYF. The CDR3 bases are TGTGCCAGCGGAGGACTTGGAAACACCATATATTTT.

The genes are TRBV4-1 and TRBJ2-5; D ambiguous. This CDR3 contains 17 residues. The V gene's germline CDR1 is MGHRA and CDR2 YSYEKL. V lost 2 bases to trimming and J lost 1 base, with 17 bases between them. CDR3 protein: CASSQLPLVRLQETQYF. CDR3 in DNA: TGCGCCAGCAGCCAACTGCCCCTCGTAAGGCTCCAAGAGACCCAGTACTTC.

J is TRBJ2-5 and V is TRBV5-5, with D uncertain. This CDR3 contains 16 residues. The V end was cut by 4 bases, the J end by 1 base, with 17 bases between. Looked up from germline, CDR1 is SGHKS and CDR2 is YYEKEE (reference sequence). The CDR3 loop reads CASSPATYPLQETQYF. The CDR3 DNA sequence: TGTGCCAGCAGCCCCGCGACCTATCCCCTCCAAGAGACCCAGTACTTC.

The V gene is TRBV25-1, the J gene TRBJ2-4, with 7 bases matching TRBD1. In germline, CDR1 is MGHDK, CDR2 SYGVNS. The V gene end was trimmed by 5 bases and the J gene end by 7 bases; junction bases not matched to a gene: 8. This CDR3 region has 14 residues. CDR3 residues: CASSPQTGLNIQYF. The CDR3 nucleotides read TGTGCCAGCAGTCCTCAGACAGGGTTGAACATTCAGTACTTC.

The table lists this clonotype with a few counts. The V and J genes are TRBV24-1 and TRBJ2-7; D gene ambiguous. Trimming took 0 bases from V and 4 from J, leaving 12 bases between them. Per germline, CDR1 KGHDR and CDR2 SFDVKD. CDR3 length equals 15 residues. The CDR3 DNA follows: TGTGCCACCAGTGATTTGGGGGTTTCAGGTTACGAGCAGTACTTC. Translation gives CATSDLGVSGYEQYF.

V and J are TRBV7-7 and TRBJ2-7, with 12 bases matching TRBD1. V was clipped by 7 bases and J by 2 bases; unmatched bases: 12. Germline V CDR1 and CDR2: SSHAT, FNYEAQ (reference sequence). The CDR3 contains 17 residues. CDR3 amino acids: CASTPWDRGRATYEQYV. CDR3 coding DNA: TGTGCCAGCACCCCCTGGGACAGGGGGCGTGCTACCTACGAGCAGTACGTC.

This clonotype was seen a handful of times. The gene calls are TRBV19 and TRBJ2-4; 8 bases line up with TRBD1. The CDR3 runs to 15 residues. The germline V gene has CDR1 LNHDA and CDR2 SQIVND (reference sequence). With V trimmed by 6 bases and J by 14 bases, 18 bases remained unmatched. CDR3 sequence (DNA): TGTGCCAGTAGCGACCGACAGGGGCTATTTAGCGTGGAGTACTTC. Protein product: CASSDRQGLFSVEYF.

This clonotype was recorded at least ten times. The chain employs TRBV20-1 and TRBJ2-5; no reliable D call. V was pared by 3 bases and J by 5 bases, with 19 bases between. This CDR3 has 15 amino acids. Germline V gene lookup returns CDR1 DFQATT and CDR2 SNEGSKA (reference sequence). The CDR3 DNA sequence: TGCAGTGCTAGGTCTAGTTTTATCAGCTCGGAGACCCAGTACTTC. Its protein product is CSARSSFISSETQYF.

This clonotype was observed at least ten times. The rearrangement uses TRBV20-1 and TRBJ1-5; 8 bases agree with TRBD1. V shed 6 bases and J 2 bases; nucleotides not matched to a gene: 6. The CDR3 length is 14 residues. Germline values: CDR1 DFQATT, CDR2 SNEGSKA (reference sequence). The chain's CDR3 is CSALDRARNQPQHF. The CDR3 DNA is TGCAGTGCACTGGACAGGGCGCGCAATCAGCCCCAGCATTTT.

This clonotype was seen only a few times. The rearrangement joins TRBV12-3 or TRBV12-4 to TRBJ2-3; D might be TRBD2 (6 bases). The CDR3 is made up of 16 amino acids. Trimming stripped 7 bases from V and 2 bases from J, with 19 bases between. The CDR3, as DNA: TGTGCCAGCATCCAGGGACTGAATCCAAACACAGATACGCAGTATTTT. Its translation is CASIQGLNPNTDTQYF.

This chain joins TRBV5-1 and TRBJ2-4, with D tentatively TRBD1 or TRBD2 (5 bases each). The CDR3 runs 18 residues. Germline V gene data show CDR1 as SGHRS and CDR2 as YFSETQ. V lost 0 bases to trimming and J lost 6 bases, with 22 bases between them. The CDR3 loop is CASSLAGAGTGIGNIQYF. The CDR3 region has the DNA TGCGCCAGCAGCTTGGCCGGGGCAGGGACCGGCATCGGAAACATTCAGTACTTC.

This clonotype was seen a handful of times. V and J are TRBV6-1 and TRBJ2-2, with TRBD2 matching over 11 bases. Germline assignment: CDR1 MNHNS and CDR2 SASEGT. Germline trimming cut 7 bases from V and 5 bases from J; bases unmatched to any gene: 3. The CDR3 is 14 residues long. For the CDR3, the DNA is TGTGCCAGCAAAGCTAGCGGGAGGACCGGGGAGCTGTTTTTT. This codes for CASKASGRTGELFF.

This clonotype was observed at least ten times. The genes are TRBV5-1 and TRBJ2-1; 8 bases match TRBD1. Per the germline V gene, CDR1 is SGHRS and CDR2 is YFSETQ. Unmatched junction bases numbered 8, after V lost 4 bases and J lost 5 bases. The CDR3 spans 15 residues. The DNA of the CDR3 is TGCGCCAGCAGCCAGACAGGGGTAGGGGACAATGAGCAGTTCTTC. Its translation: CASSQTGVGDNEQFF.

The V and J genes are TRBV10-3 and TRBJ1-1; D might be TRBD1 (5 bases). Trimming shortened V by 3 bases and J by 2 bases, and 16 bases separated the two germline ends. The CDR3 has 16 residues. Germline assignment: CDR1 ENHRY and CDR2 SYGVKD. In nucleotides, the CDR3 is TGTGCCATCAGTGACCCCCTGGGGGGGTTAAACACTGAAGCTTTCTTT. The encoded protein is CAISDPLGGLNTEAFF.

This clonotype showed up just a few times. The chain uses TRBV9 and TRBJ2-3; the D gene could be TRBD1 or TRBD2 (5 bases each). CDR1 is SGDLS and CDR2 is YYNGEE in the germline V gene. CDR3 length: 16 amino acids. V lost 2 bases to trimming and J lost 2 bases, with 15 bases between them. CDR3 loop: CASSVGVDSFTDTQYF. CDR3 in DNA: TGTGCCAGCAGCGTGGGGGTTGACTCCTTCACAGATACGCAGTATTTT.

There are a few counts of this clonotype. This chain joins TRBV11-2 and TRBJ2-3; 8 bases line up with TRBD1. J was trimmed by 3 bases and V by 5 bases; bases with no gene match: 7. The CDR3 runs 15 residues. Germline loops: CDR1 SGHAT, CDR2 FQNNGV. CDR3 coding DNA: TGTGCCAGCAGCACAACGGACAGGGTGACAGATACGCAGTATTTT. Encoded protein: CASSTTDRVTDTQYF.

This clonotype was detected only a few times. The chain joins TRBV10-2 to TRBJ2-7; a weak D match, TRBD2 (5 bases). CDR1 is WSHSY, CDR2 SAAADI, per germline. Trimming left V 8 bases short and J 2 bases short, with 16 bases between. The CDR3 loop spans 14 amino acids. CDR3 nucleotide sequence: TGCGCCAGCGCACCGAGAGGGTCGCCCTACGAGCAGTACGTC. Translation: CASAPRGSPYEQYV.

The table lists this clonotype with a few counts. V and J are TRBV11-1 and TRBJ2-2; perhaps TRBD2 as D (5 bases). CDR3 length: 18 amino acids. Germline lookup yields CDR1 SGHAT and CDR2 FQDESV (reference sequence). The V gene lost 3 bases and the J gene lost 0 bases, with 17 bases spanning the gap. The CDR3 here is CASSFEAGNYANTGELFF. The CDR3 region has the DNA TGTGCCAGCAGCTTCGAGGCCGGGAACTATGCGAACACCGGGGAGCTGTTTTTT.